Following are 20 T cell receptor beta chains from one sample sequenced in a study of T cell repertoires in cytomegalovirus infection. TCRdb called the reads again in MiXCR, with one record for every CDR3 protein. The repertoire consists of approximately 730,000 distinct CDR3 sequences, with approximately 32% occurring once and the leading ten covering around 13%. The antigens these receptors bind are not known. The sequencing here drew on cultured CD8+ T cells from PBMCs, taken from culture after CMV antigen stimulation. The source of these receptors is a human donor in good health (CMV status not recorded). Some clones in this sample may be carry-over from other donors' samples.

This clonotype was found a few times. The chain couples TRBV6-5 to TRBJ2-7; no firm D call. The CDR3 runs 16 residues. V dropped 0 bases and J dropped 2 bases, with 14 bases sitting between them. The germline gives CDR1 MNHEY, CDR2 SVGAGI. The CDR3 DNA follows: TGTGCCAGCAGTTACTCGCCCCTCACGGCAGCCTACGAGCAGTACGTC. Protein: CASSYSPLTAAYEQYV.

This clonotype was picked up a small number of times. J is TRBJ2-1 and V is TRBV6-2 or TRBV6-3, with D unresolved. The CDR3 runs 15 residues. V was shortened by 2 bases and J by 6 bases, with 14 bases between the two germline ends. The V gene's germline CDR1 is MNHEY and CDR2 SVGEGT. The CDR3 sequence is CASSYDHNEPNEQFF. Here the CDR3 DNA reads TGTGCCAGCAGTTACGATCACAATGAACCCAATGAGCAGTTCTTC.

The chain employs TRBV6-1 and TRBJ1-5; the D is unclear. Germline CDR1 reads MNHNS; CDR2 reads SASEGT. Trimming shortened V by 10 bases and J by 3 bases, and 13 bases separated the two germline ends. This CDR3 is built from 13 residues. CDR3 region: CATTKGSNQPQHF. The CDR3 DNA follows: TGTGCCACCACGAAAGGGTCCAATCAGCCCCAGCATTTT.

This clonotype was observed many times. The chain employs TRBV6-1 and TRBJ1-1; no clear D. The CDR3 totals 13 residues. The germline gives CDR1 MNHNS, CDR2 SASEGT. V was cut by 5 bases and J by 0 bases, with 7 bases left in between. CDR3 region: CASSWAVNTEAFF. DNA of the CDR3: TGTGCCAGCAGTTGGGCGGTGAACACTGAAGCTTTCTTT.

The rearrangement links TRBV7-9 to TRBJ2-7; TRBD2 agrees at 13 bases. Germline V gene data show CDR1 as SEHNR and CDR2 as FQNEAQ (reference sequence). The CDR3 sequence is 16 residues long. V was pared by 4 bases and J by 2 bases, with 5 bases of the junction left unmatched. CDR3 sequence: CASSSMTSGGTYEQYF. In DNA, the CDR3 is TGTGCCAGCAGCTCCATGACTAGCGGGGGGACCTACGAGCAGTACTTC.

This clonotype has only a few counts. The CDR3 loop is CAIRREGTNEKLFF. In DNA form, the CDR3 reads TGTGCCATCAGACGGGAGGGAACTAATGAAAAACTGTTTTTT. The chain joins TRBV10-3 to TRBJ1-4, with no clear D. This CDR3 contains 14 residues. Germline CDR1 and CDR2: ENHRY and SYGVKD. Trimming took off 6 bases at V and 1 base at J, with 9 bases between the two ends.

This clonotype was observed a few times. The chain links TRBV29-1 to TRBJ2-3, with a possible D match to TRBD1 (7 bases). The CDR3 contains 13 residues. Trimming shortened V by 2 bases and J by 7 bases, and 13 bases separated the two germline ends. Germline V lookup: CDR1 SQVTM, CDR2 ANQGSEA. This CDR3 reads CSVELQGRYTQYF. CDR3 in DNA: TGCAGCGTTGAATTACAGGGGAGGTATACGCAGTATTTT.

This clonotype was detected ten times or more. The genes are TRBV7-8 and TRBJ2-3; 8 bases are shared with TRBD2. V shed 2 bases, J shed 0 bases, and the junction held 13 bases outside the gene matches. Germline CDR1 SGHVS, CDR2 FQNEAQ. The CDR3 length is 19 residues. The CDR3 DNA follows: TGTGCCAGCAGCTTACCCTCAAACCCGCGGGGGGCTAGCACAGATACGCAGTATTTT. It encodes CASSLPSNPRGASTDTQYF.

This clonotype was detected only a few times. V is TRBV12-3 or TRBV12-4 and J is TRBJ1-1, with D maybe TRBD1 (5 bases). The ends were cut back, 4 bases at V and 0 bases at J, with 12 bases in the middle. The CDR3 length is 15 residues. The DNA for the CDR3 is TGTGCCAGCAGTTGGGGACGGCCTTTGAACACTGAAGCTTTCTTT. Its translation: CASSWGRPLNTEAFF.

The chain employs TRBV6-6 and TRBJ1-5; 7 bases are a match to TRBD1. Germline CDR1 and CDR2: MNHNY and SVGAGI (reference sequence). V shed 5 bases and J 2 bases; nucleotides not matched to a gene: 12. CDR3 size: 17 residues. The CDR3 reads CASSGRQGWAGNQPQHF. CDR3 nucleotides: TGTGCCAGCAGTGGCAGACAGGGTTGGGCAGGCAATCAGCCCCAGCATTTT.

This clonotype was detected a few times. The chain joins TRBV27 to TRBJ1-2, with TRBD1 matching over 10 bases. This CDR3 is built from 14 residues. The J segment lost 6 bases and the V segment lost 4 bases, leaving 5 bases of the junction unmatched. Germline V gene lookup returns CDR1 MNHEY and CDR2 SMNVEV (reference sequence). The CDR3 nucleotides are TGTGCCAGCAGTTCCGGGACAGGGGTACATGGCTACACCTTC. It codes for CASSSGTGVHGYTF.

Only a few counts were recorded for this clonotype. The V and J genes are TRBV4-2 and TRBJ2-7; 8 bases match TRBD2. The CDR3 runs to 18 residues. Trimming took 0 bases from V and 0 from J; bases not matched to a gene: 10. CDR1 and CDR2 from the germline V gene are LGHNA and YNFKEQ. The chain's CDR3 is CASSQDPSSGGYSYEQYF. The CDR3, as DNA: TGTGCCAGCAGCCAAGATCCCTCCAGCGGGGGATACTCCTACGAGCAGTACTTC.

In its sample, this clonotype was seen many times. CDR3 DNA: TGTGCCAGCAGCTTCATTGGGACCGGCGAGACCCAGTACTTC. This gives the protein CASSFIGTGETQYF. The chain employs TRBV7-2 and TRBJ2-5; D possibly uses TRBD1 or TRBD2 (5 bases each). The CDR3 covers 14 residues. V was shortened by 3 bases and J by 5 bases, with 13 bases between the two germline ends. Germline V CDR1 and CDR2: SGHTA, FQGNSA.

CDR3 loop: CASAQGIGAGLYGYTF. In nucleotides, the CDR3 is TGTGCCAGCGCCCAAGGTATAGGGGCCGGACTCTATGGCTACACCTTC. The V gene is TRBV27, the J gene TRBJ1-2; the D gene is possibly TRBD1 (5 bases). Trimming stripped 8 bases from V and 4 bases from J, with 23 bases between. Germline V CDR1 and CDR2: MNHEY, SMNVEV (reference sequence). The CDR3 totals 16 residues.

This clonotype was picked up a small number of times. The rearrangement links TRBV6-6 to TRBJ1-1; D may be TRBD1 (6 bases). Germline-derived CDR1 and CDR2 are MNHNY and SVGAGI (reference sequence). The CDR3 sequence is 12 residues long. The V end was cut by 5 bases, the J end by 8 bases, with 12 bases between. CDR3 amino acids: CASSGGGGEAFF. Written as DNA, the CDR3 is TGTGCCAGCAGTGGAGGGGGAGGAGAAGCTTTCTTT.

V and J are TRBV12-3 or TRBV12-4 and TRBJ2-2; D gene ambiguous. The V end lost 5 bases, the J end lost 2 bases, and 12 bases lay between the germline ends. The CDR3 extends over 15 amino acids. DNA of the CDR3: TGTGCCAGCAGTACGACCGAATCCAACACCGGGGAGCTGTTTTTT. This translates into CASSTTESNTGELFF.

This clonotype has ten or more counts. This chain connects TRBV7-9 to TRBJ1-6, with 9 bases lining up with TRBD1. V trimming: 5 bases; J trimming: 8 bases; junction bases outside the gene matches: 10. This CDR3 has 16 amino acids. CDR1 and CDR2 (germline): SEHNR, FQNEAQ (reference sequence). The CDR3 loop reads CASSNTQGAIDSPLHF. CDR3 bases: TGTGCCAGCAGCAATACACAGGGGGCGATTGATTCACCCCTCCACTTT.

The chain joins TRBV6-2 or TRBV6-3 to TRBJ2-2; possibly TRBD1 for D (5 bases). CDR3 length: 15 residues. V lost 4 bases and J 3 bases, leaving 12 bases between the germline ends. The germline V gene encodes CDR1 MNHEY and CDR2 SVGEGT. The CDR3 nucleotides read TGTGCCAGCAGTTGGGGCATCTCCCACACCGGGGAGCTGTTTTTT. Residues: CASSWGISHTGELFF.

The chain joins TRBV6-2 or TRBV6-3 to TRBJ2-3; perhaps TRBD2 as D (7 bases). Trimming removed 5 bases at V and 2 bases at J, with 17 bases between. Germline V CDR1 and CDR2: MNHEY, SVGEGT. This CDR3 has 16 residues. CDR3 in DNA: TGTGCCAGCAGTAGCCTTGCGGGGGCCCTCACAGATACGCAGTATTTT. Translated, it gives CASSSLAGALTDTQYF.

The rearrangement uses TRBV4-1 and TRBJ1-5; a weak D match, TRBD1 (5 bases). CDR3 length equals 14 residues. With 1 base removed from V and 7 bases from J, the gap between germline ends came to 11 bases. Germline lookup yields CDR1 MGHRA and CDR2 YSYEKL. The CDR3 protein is CASSQAGYGQPQHF. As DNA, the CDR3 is TGCGCCAGCAGCCAAGCAGGGTATGGGCAGCCCCAGCATTTT.